A selection of T cell receptor beta chains follows, all from one sample in a study of tumor and adjacent non-tumor tissue in lung cancer. TCRdb re-analysed the multiplex PCR reads in MiXCR, keeping a single row per CDR3 protein. Counted here are 50,000 to 60,000 distinct CDR3 sequences, about 80% occurring once; the ten biggest clones make up 20% to 30%. The sequencing input was distant non-tumor lung tissue. These receptor sequences come from a woman aged 55-70 years with non-small cell lung cancer. Each CDR3 is given with its conserved first and last residue. The D gene is left open where the match is weak. Rows give clone size only sometimes, using once, few, many, or a class for an expanded clone.

>TRBJ1-5|.|TRBV6-1|TRBD1
CASSDRGQCNQSQHF
TGTGCCAGCAGTGATCGGGGACAGTGCAATCAGTCCCAGCATTTT
>TRBJ2-3|few|TRBV20-1|.
CSVGRRNQPQYF
TGTAGTGTCGGGAGACGCAATCAGCCCCAGTATTTT
>TRBJ1-1|.|TRBV29-1|.
CSVGEWSSYTEAFF
TGCAGCGTTGGTGAGTGGAGCTCGTACACTGAAGCTTTCTTT
>TRBJ1-5|.|TRBV29-1|TRBD1
CSAGDSMSGQPQDF
TGCAGCGCAGGGGACAGTATGAGCGGGCAGCCCCAGGATTTT
>TRBJ1-1|few|TRBV5-1|.
CASSLDLDRTEAFF
TGCGCCAGCAGCTTGGACCTTGACAGGACTGAAGCTTTCTTT
>TRBJ2-2|.|TRBV6-6|.
CASSHGTVYRGGKGGELFF
TGTGCCAGCAGTCACGGGACAGTCTATCGTGGTGGGAAGGGCGGGGAGTTGTTTTTT
>TRBJ1-2|many|TRBV7-2|TRBD1
CASSLGGQGGYGYTF
TGTGCCAGCAGCTTAGGGGGACAGGGGGGCTATGGCTACACCTTC
>TRBJ2-1|.|TRBV29-1|TRBD2
CSVGGVPLRSHDEQFF
TGCAGCGTGGGGGGGGTTCCCCTGAGATCCCACGATGAGCAGTTCTTC
>TRBJ2-1|once|TRBV4-3|.
CASSQDPRGMNEHFF
TGCGCCAGTAGCCAAGATCCAAGGGGGATGAATGAGCACTTCTTC
>TRBJ1-6|few|TRBV6-6|.
CAITFDEESPYNSPLHF
TGTGCCATCACTTTTGATGAAGAGAGCCCCTATAATTCACCCCTCCACTTT
>TRBJ1-1|many|TRBV10-3|TRBD1
CAIRVDRDTEAFF
TGTGCCATCAGAGTCGACAGGGACACTGAAGCTTTCTTT
>TRBJ1-1|.|TRBV6-2/TRBV6-3|.
CASTTDWVNTEALF
TGTGCCAGCACTACCGACTGGGTGAACACTGAAGCTTTATTT
>TRBJ2-5|.|TRBV12-3/TRBV12-4|.
CANSLQGRGSETQYF
TGTGCCAACAGTTTACAAGGCAGGGGATCGGAGACCCAGTACTTC
>TRBJ2-2|.|TRBV6-2/TRBV6-3|.
CASSYTQQMSNIGELFF
TGTGCCAGCAGTTACACCCAACAGATGTCCAACATCGGGGAGCTGTTTTTT
>TRBJ1-5|.|TRBV12-3/TRBV12-4|.
CASTPTWKLSQPQNF
TGCGCCAGCACCCCGACATGGAAGCTAAGTCAACCCCAGAATTTT
>TRBJ2-7|.|TRBV7-2|.
CASSSRSGPNTIYEQYF
TGTGCCAGCAGCTCGCGATCCGGGCCAAACACTATCTACGAGCAGTACTTC
>TRBJ2-7|many|TRBV4-1|.
CASSQESSYEQYF
TGCGCCAGCAGCCAAGAGTCGTCTTACGAGCAGTACTTC
>TRBJ1-2|once|TRBV28|.
CASSLGNRDIYTF
TGTGCCAGCAGTTTAGGAAACAGGGATATCTACACCTTC
>TRBJ1-6|.|TRBV4-3|.
CASSPQRDSPLHF
TGCGCCAGCAGCCCTCAGAGGGATTCACCCCTTCACTTT
>TRBJ2-3|once|TRBV11-3|.
CASSLDQDGGGTADSQYF
TGTGCCAGCAGCTTAGATCAGGATGGCGGGGGCACCGCAGATTCGCAGTATTTT
>TRBJ1-1|.|TRBV6-2/TRBV6-3|.
CASRRDYTEAFF
TGTGCCAGCCGTCGTGACTACACTGAAGCTTTCTTT
>TRBJ2-2|.|TRBV10-3|.
CAIQYQTTGELFF
TGTGCCATACAGTACCAGACCACCGGGGAGCTGTTTTTT
>TRBJ2-7|.|TRBV6-2/TRBV6-3|.
CASSQLARVQYF
TGTGCTAGCAGCCAACTAGCCAGGGTGCAGTACTTC
>TRBJ1-5|.|TRBV6-2/TRBV6-3|TRBD1
CVSSYLSVDREKYSNQPQHF
TGTGTCAGCAGTTACCTCTCCGTGGACAGGGAGAAGTATAGCAATCAGCCCCAGCATTTT
>TRBJ1-1|.|TRBV29-1|.
CSVFGNIEAFF
TGCAGCGTATTCGGCAACATTGAAGCTTTCTTT
>TRBJ2-5|.|TRBV11-1|TRBD2
CASSLGSGGGLGGTQYF
TGTGCCAGCAGCTTAGGCAGCGGGGGAGGGCTCGGAGGGACCCAGTACTTC
>TRBJ2-5|medium-sized|TRBV4-1|.
CASSQTKYRDETQYF
TGCGCCAGCAGCCAGACGAAGTACAGGGACGAGACCCAGTACTTC
>TRBJ2-3|.|TRBV29-1|.
CSAFTRSTDTQYF
TGCAGTGCCTTTACGCGGAGTACAGATACGCAGTATTTT
>TRBJ2-7|.|TRBV10-1|.
CTSSVQRRSEQYF
TGCACCAGCAGTGTGCAGAGACGAAGTGAGCAGTACTTC
>TRBJ1-2|many|TRBV29-1|.
CSAMGLNYGYTF
TGCAGCGCTATGGGACTTAACTATGGCTACACCTTC
>TRBJ2-2|many|TRBV6-5|.
CASSGDRNTGELFF
TGTGCCAGCAGCGGCGACAGGAACACCGGGGAGCTGTTTTTT
>TRBJ1-1|.|TRBV12-3/TRBV12-4|.
CPSSSRGSTEAFF
TGTCCCAGCAGTTCCCGGGGTAGTACTGAAGCTTTCTTT
>TRBJ2-7|.|TRBV6-6|.
CGSSSLFPYEQYF
TGTGGCAGCAGTTCCTTGTTTCCATACGAGCAGTACTTC
>TRBJ2-5|.|TRBV28|.
CASSSGGSQTERAQHF
TGTGCCAGCAGTTCGGGGGGCAGCCAAACTGAACGGGCCCAGCACTTC
>TRBJ1-5|many|TRBV10-3|.
CATMTPSGVGDQPQHF
TGTGCGACCATGACCCCGAGCGGGGTGGGAGATCAGCCCCAGCATTTT
>TRBJ2-7|many|TRBV5-8|.
CASSPRFSSYEQYF
TGTGCCAGCAGCCCTCGTTTTAGCTCCTACGAGCAGTACTTC
>TRBJ2-3|once|TRBV11-2|TRBD2
CANILGTSGGVFTDTQYF
TGCGCCAACATCTTAGGGACTAGCGGGGGAGTTTTCACAGATACGCAGTATTTT
>TRBJ1-5|.|TRBV21-1|.
CASSLGGHQPQRF
TGTGCCAGCAGCTTGGGGGGACATCAGCCCCAGCGTTTT
>TRBJ2-5|.|TRBV11-2|TRBD1
CASSLTRTGGGIQYF
TGTGCCAGCAGCTTGACAAGGACAGGGGGCGGGATCCAGTACTTC
>TRBJ2-7|.|TRBV5-5|.
CASSLGCFGQGSSYEQYF
TGTGCCAGCAGCTTGGGGTGTTTCGGGCAGGGGAGCTCCTACGAGCAGTACTTC
>TRBJ1-1|.|TRBV6-1|TRBD1
CVGSPDRDTEAFF
TGTGTCGGCAGTCCCGACAGGGACACTGAAGCTTTCTTT
>TRBJ2-7|.|TRBV6-2/TRBV6-3|TRBD1
CASSYSGQGFYEQYF
TGTGCCAGCAGTTACTCGGGACAGGGGTTCTACGAGCAATACTTC
>TRBJ2-5|.|TRBV6-5|TRBD1
CASSRTGDQKIQCF
TGTGCCAGCAGTCGGACAGGGGATCAAAAGATCCAGTGCTTC
>TRBJ2-1|.|TRBV6-2/TRBV6-3|TRBD1
CVSSSSSRTGIHEQFF
TGTGTCAGCAGTTCCTCCTCCAGGACAGGGATTCATGAGCAGTTCTTC
>TRBJ2-4|few|TRBV6-2/TRBV6-3|.
CASSYEVQSIQYF
TGTGCTAGCAGTTACGAAGTCCAAAGCATTCAGTACTTC
>TRBJ1-1|.|TRBV5-1|.
CTNSFGQRGPRPKAFF
TGCACCAACAGCTTTGGACAAAGGGGCCCCCGACCCAAAGCTTTCTTT
>TRBJ2-1|.|TRBV11-1|.
CDTSRGFAASSYNEQLF
TGTGACACCAGTCGGGGTTTCGCGGCGAGCTCCTACAATGAGCAGCTCTTC
>TRBJ2-7|.|TRBV7-8|.
CASSLNGIRSREQYF
TGTGCCAGCAGCTTAAATGGTATACGGAGTCGCGAGCAGTACTTC